This T cell receptor (beta chain) came from a study of T cell changes during pregnancy in multiple sclerosis. The assay was immunoSEQ multiplex PCR, and TCRdb's table has in-frame clones only and misses some. Of tens of thousands of clones detected, 96% appear once; the ten largest clones hold about 2.3%. The V segment lost 0 bases and the J segment 1 base; nucleotides outside the gene matches: 11. CDR1 is SGHDN, CDR2 FVKESK, per germline. The CDR3 runs to 19 residues. This TCR was sampled from a female donor with multiple sclerosis, enrolled in a pregnancy study. The source material was CD8+ T cells from peripheral blood mononuclear cells, sampled after pregnancy. The V call is TRBV14, the J call TRBJ2-5, with 10 bases lining up with TRBD2. CDR3 sequence reads: CASSQDWATSGPFQETQYF. CDR3 bases: TGTGCCAGCAGCCAAGATTGGGCGACTAGCGGGCCATTCCAAGAGACCCAGTACTTC.